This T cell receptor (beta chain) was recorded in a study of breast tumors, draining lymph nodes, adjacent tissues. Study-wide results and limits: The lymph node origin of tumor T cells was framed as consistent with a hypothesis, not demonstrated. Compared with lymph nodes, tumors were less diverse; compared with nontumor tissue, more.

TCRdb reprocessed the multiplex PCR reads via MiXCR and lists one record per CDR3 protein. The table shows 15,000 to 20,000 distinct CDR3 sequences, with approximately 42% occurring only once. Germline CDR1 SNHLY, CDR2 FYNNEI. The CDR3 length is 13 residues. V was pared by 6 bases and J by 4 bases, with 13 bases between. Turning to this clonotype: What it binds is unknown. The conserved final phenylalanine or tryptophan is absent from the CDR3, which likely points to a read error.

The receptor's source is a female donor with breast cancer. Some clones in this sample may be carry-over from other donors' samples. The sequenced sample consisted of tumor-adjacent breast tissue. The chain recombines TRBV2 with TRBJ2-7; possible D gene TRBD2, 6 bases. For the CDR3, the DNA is TGTGCCAGCAGGCGGGGCAGGGTTTACGAGCAGTACCTC. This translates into CASRRGRVYEQYL.